These 14 T cell receptor beta chains share one sample of origin, sequenced in a study of neurological immune-mediated disorders (dated by TCRdb to about 2019). The sample's time point, from its label and the paper: longitudinal time-point 1 (baseline). The library was generated by 5' RACE. The instrument given in TCRdb is Illumina HiSeq 2500. Using fastp at Q25 and MiXCR, TCRdb reprocessed the public reads and kept productive beta chains. Each record represents a unique CDR3 protein, reported with the most common genes and DNA among its rows. The sample has some 68,000 distinct CDR3 sequences on record, approximately 15% of them singletons. The ten largest clones add up to 4.6% of the sample. Sequencing was done on a sample of PBMCs. The receptors were gathered from a female donor with HTLV-1-associated myelopathy (HAM/TSP).

This clonotype has ten or more counts. This sequence joins TRBV30 and TRBJ1-6, with D hard to call. Trimming shortened V by 5 bases and J by 5 bases, and 10 bases separated the two germline ends. Germline V gene data show CDR1 as GTSNPN and CDR2 as SVGIG (reference sequence). CDR3 length equals 13 residues. CDR3 nucleotides: TGTGCCTGGGCAGCAGGTGATAATTCACCCCTCCACTTT. Translation gives CAWAAGDNSPLHF.

Only a few counts were recorded for this clonotype. The CDR3 loop reads CASSLARGSDSRGGELFF. DNA for the CDR3: TGTGCCAGCAGCTTAGCGAGGGGGTCGGACTCGCGAGGAGGGGAGCTGTTTTTT. The V call is TRBV7-8, the J call TRBJ2-2; TRBD1 is a possible D gene (6 bases). The germline V gene encodes CDR1 SGHVS and CDR2 FQNEAQ. The ends were cut back, 0 bases at V and 8 bases at J, with 22 bases in the middle. The CDR3 loop spans 18 amino acids. The complete variable domain, with remaining parts taken from reference TRBV7-8 and TRBJ2-2, reads GAGVSQSPRYKVAKRGQDVALRCDPISGHVSLFWYQQALGQGPEFLTYFQNEAQLDKSGLPSDRFFAERPEGSVSTLKIQRTQQEDSAVYLCASSLARGSDSRGGELFFGEGSRLTVL.

The sample holds many counts of this clonotype. The CDR3 region has the DNA TGCGCCAGCAGCCCTGAGGGGGGGTTGAACACTGAAGCTTTCTTT. Protein product: CASSPEGGLNTEAFF. The V gene is TRBV5-1, the J gene TRBJ1-1; the D gene is possibly TRBD1 (6 bases). Trimming removed 4 bases from V and 0 bases from J, with 13 bases in between. Germline values: CDR1 SGHRS, CDR2 YFSETQ. The CDR3 totals 15 residues.

In this sample, this clonotype turned up many times. V and J are TRBV5-1 and TRBJ2-5; 16 bases line up with TRBD2. Germline CDR1 is SGHRS and CDR2 is YFSETQ. The CDR3 is made up of 16 amino acids. V lost 4 bases, J lost 2 bases, and 2 bases stayed unmatched. CDR3 loop: CASSGGLAGGQETQYF. The CDR3 DNA sequence: TGCGCCAGCAGCGGGGGACTAGCGGGGGGGCAAGAGACCCAGTACTTC.

The V gene is TRBV4-1, the J gene TRBJ2-6, with D possibly being TRBD1 or TRBD2 (5 bases each). V was pared by 4 bases and J by 0 bases, with 22 bases between. The germline V gene encodes CDR1 MGHRA and CDR2 YSYEKL. The length of the CDR3 is 20 residues. The CDR3 spells CASSRNIPGPLTSGANVLTF. Written as DNA, the CDR3 is TGCGCCAGCAGCCGAAACATACCGGGGCCTCTTACCTCTGGGGCCAACGTCCTGACTTTC.

The rearrangement links TRBV5-6 to TRBJ2-5, with D uncertain. CDR1 SGHDT and CDR2 YYEEEE come from the germline V gene. The CDR3 is made up of 13 amino acids. Trimming stripped 0 bases from V and 4 bases from J, with 7 bases between. DNA of the CDR3: TGTGCCAGCAGCTTGGGGGGTCCAGAGACCCAGTACTTC. Its protein is CASSLGGPETQYF.

Remarks on this clonotype: The germline gene is not matched at one end of the junction; a read error may be the cause. The chain joins TRBV5-1 to TRBJ1-6; D is undetermined. Germline CDR1 reads SGHRS; CDR2 reads YFSETQ. The CDR3 spans 15 residues. CDR3 nucleotides: TGCGCCAGCAGCTTGGTAGCGGCCGACTATTCACCCCCCCACTTT. It translates to CASSLVAADYSPPHF.

This clonotype came up many times. J is TRBJ2-2 and V is TRBV28; 9 bases line up with TRBD1. Trimming cost V 6 bases and J 5 bases; bases outside gene matches: 7. Germline-derived CDR1 and CDR2 are MDHEN and SYDVKM. The CDR3 length is 15 residues. The CDR3 protein is CASRLGQGETGELFF. CDR3 sequence (DNA): TGTGCCAGCAGATTGGGACAGGGAGAGACCGGGGAGCTGTTTTTT.

In its sample, this clonotype was seen many times. The chain's CDR3 is CASSLFGQGGGEKLFF. CDR3 DNA sequence: TGTGCCAGCAGCTTATTCGGACAGGGAGGCGGTGAAAAACTGTTTTTT. V and J are TRBV7-2 and TRBJ1-4; 8 bases agree with TRBD1. The CDR3 totals 16 residues. V trimming: 2 bases; J trimming: 7 bases; junction bases outside the gene matches: 9. Germline-derived CDR1 and CDR2 are SGHTA and FQGNSA.

The V gene is TRBV20-1, the J gene TRBJ2-5, with D perhaps assigned TRBD1 or TRBD2 (7 bases each). In germline, CDR1 is DFQATT, CDR2 SNEGSKA (reference sequence). V lost 0 bases to trimming and J lost 3 bases, with 17 bases between them. The CDR3 extends over 16 amino acids. The CDR3, as DNA: TGCAGTGCTAGAGACGACAGGGTGGGGGGGGAAGAGACCCAGTACTTC. Its protein product is CSARDDRVGGEETQYF.

At least ten counts were recorded for this clonotype. V usage is TRBV7-9 and J usage is TRBJ2-7; 7 bases agree with TRBD1. The CDR3 extends over 14 amino acids. V shed 5 bases and J 7 bases; nucleotides not matched to a gene: 11. Germline lookup yields CDR1 SEHNR and CDR2 FQNEAQ (reference sequence). In DNA, the CDR3 is TGTGCCAGCAGCCCAAGACAGGGAAATAGGGAGCAGTACTTC. Protein product: CASSPRQGNREQYF.

This clonotype was seen a handful of times. CDR3 loop: CSAEGQNTDTQYF. CDR3 DNA: TGCAGTGCCGAGGGACAGAACACAGATACGCAGTATTTT. V usage is TRBV20-1 and J usage is TRBJ2-3; TRBD1 aligns across 7 bases. Germline loops: CDR1 DFQATT, CDR2 SNEGSKA (reference sequence). The junction had 5 bases not matched to a gene; V was cut back by 6 bases and J by 2 bases. CDR3 length equals 13 residues.

In this sample, this clonotype turned up many times. This chain links TRBV6-5 with TRBJ2-7; 10 bases map to TRBD1. CDR3 length: 15 residues. Trimming at V came to 2 bases and at J to 3 bases, leaving 4 bases not matched to a gene. Germline V lookup: CDR1 MNHEY, CDR2 SVGAGI. The CDR3: CASSYGGQGNYEQYF. The CDR3 nucleotides are TGTGCCAGCAGTTACGGGGGACAGGGGAACTACGAGCAGTACTTC.

Comment on this clonotype: A much larger clone is a single base away; this may be a read error. V is TRBV11-2 and J is TRBJ2-7, with TRBD1 as a possible D gene (5 bases). Trimming removed 3 bases at V and 3 bases at J, with 15 bases between. This CDR3 spans 15 amino acids. Germline V lookup: CDR1 SGHAT, CDR2 FQNNGV. In nucleotides, the CDR3 is TGTGCCAGCAGCTTGGTGGCAGGGATCTTCTACGAGCAGTACTTC. Encoded protein: CASSLVAGIFYEQYF.